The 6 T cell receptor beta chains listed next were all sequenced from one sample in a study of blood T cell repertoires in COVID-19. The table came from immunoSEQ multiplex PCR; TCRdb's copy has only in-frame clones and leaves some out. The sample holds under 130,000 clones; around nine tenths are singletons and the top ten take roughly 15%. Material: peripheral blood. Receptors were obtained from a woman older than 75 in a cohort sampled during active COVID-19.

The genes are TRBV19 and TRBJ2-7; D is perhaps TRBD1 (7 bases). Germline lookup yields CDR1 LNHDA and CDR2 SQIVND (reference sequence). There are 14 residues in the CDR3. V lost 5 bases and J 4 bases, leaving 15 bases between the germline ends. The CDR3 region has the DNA TGTGCCAGTAGTGAAGGGCAGGGGGGTTACGAGCAGTACTTC. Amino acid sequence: CASSEGQGGYEQYF.

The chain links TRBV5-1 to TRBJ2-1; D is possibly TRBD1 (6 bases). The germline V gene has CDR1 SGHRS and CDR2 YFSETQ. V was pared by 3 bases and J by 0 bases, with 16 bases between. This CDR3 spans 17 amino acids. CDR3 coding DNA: TGCGCCAGCAGCTCGGAACTGCAGGGGTTCTCCTACAATGAGCAGTTCTTC. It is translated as CASSSELQGFSYNEQFF.

Here the CDR3 DNA reads TGCGCCAGCCACGCTGGGTTTAGCGGGGCTTACACCGGGGAGCTGTTTTTT. Residues: CASHAGFSGAYTGELFF. The rearrangement links TRBV5-1 to TRBJ2-2, with 8 positions matching TRBD2. Germline CDR1 and CDR2: SGHRS and YFSETQ. This CDR3 spans 17 amino acids. The junction had 14 bases not matched to a gene; V was cut back by 7 bases and J by 3 bases.

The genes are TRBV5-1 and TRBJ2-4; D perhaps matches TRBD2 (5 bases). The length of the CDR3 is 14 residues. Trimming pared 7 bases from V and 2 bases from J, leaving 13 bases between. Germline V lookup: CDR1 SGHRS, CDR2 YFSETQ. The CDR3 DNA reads TGCGCCAGCCGGGATACCCCATCCAAAAACATTCAGTACTTC. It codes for CASRDTPSKNIQYF.

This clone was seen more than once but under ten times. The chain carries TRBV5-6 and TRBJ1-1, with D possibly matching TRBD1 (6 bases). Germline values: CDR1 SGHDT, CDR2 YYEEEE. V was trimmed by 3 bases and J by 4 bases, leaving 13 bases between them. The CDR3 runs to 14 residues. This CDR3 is CASSSAGAVTEAFF. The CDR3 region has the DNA TGTGCCAGCAGCTCGGCAGGGGCCGTCACTGAAGCTTTCTTT.

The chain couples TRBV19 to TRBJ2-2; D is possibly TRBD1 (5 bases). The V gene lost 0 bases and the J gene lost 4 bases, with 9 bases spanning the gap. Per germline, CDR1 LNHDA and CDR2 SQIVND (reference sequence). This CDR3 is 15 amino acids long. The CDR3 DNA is TGTGCCAGTAGTATAGATCCGACAGCCACCGGGGAGCTGTTTTTT. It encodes CASSIDPTATGELFF.